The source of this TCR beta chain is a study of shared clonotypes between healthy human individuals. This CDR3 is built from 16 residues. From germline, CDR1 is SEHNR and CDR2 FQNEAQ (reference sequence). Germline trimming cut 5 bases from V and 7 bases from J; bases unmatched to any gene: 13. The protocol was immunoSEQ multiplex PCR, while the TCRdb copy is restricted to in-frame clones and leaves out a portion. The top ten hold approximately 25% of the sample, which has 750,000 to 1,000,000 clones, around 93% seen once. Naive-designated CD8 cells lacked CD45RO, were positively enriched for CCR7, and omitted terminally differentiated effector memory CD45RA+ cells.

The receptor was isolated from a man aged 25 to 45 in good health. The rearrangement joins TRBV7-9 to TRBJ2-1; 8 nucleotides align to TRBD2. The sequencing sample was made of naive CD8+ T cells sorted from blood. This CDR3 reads CASSRTGTRSQNEQFF. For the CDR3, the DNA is TGTGCCAGCAGCCGTACCGGGACTAGATCGCAGAATGAGCAGTTCTTC. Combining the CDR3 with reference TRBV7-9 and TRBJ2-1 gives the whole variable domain DTGVSQNPRHKITKRGQNVTFRCDPISEHNRLYWYRQTLGQGPEFLTYFQNEAQLEKSRLLSDRFSAERPKGSFSTLEIQRTEQGDSAMYLCASSRTGTRSQNEQFFGPGTRLTVL.